What follows are 13 T cell receptor beta chains derived from one specimen sequenced in a study of T cells in Graves' hyperthyroidism and ophthalmopathy. The CDR3 regions of TCR beta were amplified from RNA transcripts. Carried out on the TCR CDR3, a first-round RT-PCR used the HTBI primer set. TCRdb called the multiplex PCR reads again in MiXCR, with one record for every CDR3 protein. Found here are about 620,000 distinct CDR3 sequences, 15% to 20% of them singletons; the top ten hold 3.8%. The sequencing input was blood. The source of these receptors is a woman under 40 with Graves' hyperthyroidism.

In its sample, this clonotype was seen many times. The rearrangement joins TRBV6-1 to TRBJ2-1; TRBD2 matches at 13 bases. The CDR3 covers 15 residues. V trimming: 7 bases; J trimming: 8 bases; junction bases outside the gene matches: 8. The germline V gene has CDR1 MNHNS and CDR2 SASEGT. The CDR3 sequence: CASTLLGTSGDEQFF. CDR3 nucleotides: TGTGCCAGCACCCTTCTGGGGACTAGCGGGGATGAGCAGTTCTTC.

This clonotype showed up just a few times. The chain carries TRBV5-1 and TRBJ2-5; D may be TRBD1 or TRBD2 (5 bases each). V was pared by 5 bases and J by 2 bases, with 13 bases between. From germline, CDR1 is SGHRS and CDR2 YFSETQ. This CDR3 region has 14 residues. This CDR3 is CASRWDPGQETQYF. The CDR3 bases are TGCGCCAGCAGATGGGACCCCGGTCAAGAGACCCAGTACTTC. Full variable domain (remainder filled in from reference TRBV5-1 and TRBJ2-5): KAGVTQTPRYLIKTRGQQVTLSCSPISGHRSVSWYQQTPGQGLQFLFEYFSETQRNKGNFPGRFSGRQFSNSRSEMNVSTLELGDSALYLCASRWDPGQETQYFGPGTRLLVL.

This clonotype has only a few counts. The chain combines TRBV20-1 with TRBJ1-6; TRBD1 matches 7 bases. This CDR3 is built from 19 residues. CDR1 and CDR2 from the germline V gene are DFQATT and SNEGSKA (reference sequence). The junction had 14 bases not matched to a gene; V was cut back by 3 bases and J by 0 bases. In DNA form, the CDR3 reads TGCAGTGCTAGGGCCGGACAGGCCCATGCGAGCTCCTATAATTCACCCCTCCACTTT. The encoded protein is CSARAGQAHASSYNSPLHF.

This clonotype has just a few counts. V and J are TRBV7-9 and TRBJ1-1; D ambiguous. This CDR3 comprises 14 residues. V was shortened by 5 bases and J by 3 bases, with 13 bases between the two germline ends. The germline CDR1 and CDR2 sequences are SEHNR and FQNEAQ (reference sequence). The CDR3 region is CASSAGYEDTEAFF. DNA for the CDR3: TGTGCCAGCAGCGCTGGTTATGAGGACACTGAAGCTTTCTTT.

This clonotype came up many times. The chain links TRBV5-1 to TRBJ2-1, with D possibly being TRBD1 (5 bases). Germline CDR1 SGHRS, CDR2 YFSETQ. V was shortened by 2 bases and J by 9 bases, with 9 bases between the two germline ends. The CDR3 is made up of 12 amino acids. This CDR3 is CASSLDSFEQFF. The CDR3 region has the DNA TGCGCCAGCAGCTTAGACAGCTTTGAGCAGTTCTTC. Based on the CDR3 plus reference TRBV5-1 and TRBJ2-1, the full variable domain is KAGVTQTPRYLIKTRGQQVTLSCSPISGHRSVSWYQQTPGQGLQFLFEYFSETQRNKGNFPGRFSGRQFSNSRSEMNVSTLELGDSALYLCASSLDSFEQFFGPGTRLTVL.

In regard to this clonotype: Since no conserved phenylalanine or tryptophan closes the CDR3, a read error is the likely cause. The CDR3 coding sequence is TGTGCCAGCAGCGCACGACAGGGAGGAACTGAAGCTTTCCTT. Translated, it gives CASSARQGGTEAFL. This chain joins TRBV9 and TRBJ1-1; TRBD1 matches at 7 bases. V lost 3 bases, J lost 5 bases, and 7 bases stayed unmatched. Germline lookup yields CDR1 SGDLS and CDR2 YYNGEE. The CDR3 extends over 14 amino acids.

The table lists this clonotype with many counts. This chain links TRBV2 with TRBJ1-5; TRBD1 is a possible D gene (6 bases). The germline V and J ends were trimmed by 6 bases and 1 base, with 13 bases remaining between them. Germline V gene data show CDR1 as SNHLY and CDR2 as FYNNEI. The CDR3 has 15 amino acids. CDR3 nucleotides: TGTGCCAGCAGCAAACAGGGACGGAGCAATCAGCCCCAGCATTTT. Residues: CASSKQGRSNQPQHF.

Concerning this clonotype: At one end the junction does not follow the germline gene, possibly because of a read error. This chain connects TRBV20-1 to TRBJ2-1; 13 bases fit TRBD2. Per germline, CDR1 DFQATT and CDR2 SNEGSKA (reference sequence). The CDR3 consists of 15 residues. The CDR3 DNA sequence: TGCAGTGCTGGAGAAGGGACTAGCGGGAAGAATGAGCAGTTCTTC. This gives the protein CSAGEGTSGKNEQFF.

This clonotype was recorded many times. The genes are TRBV6-1 and TRBJ2-2; 10 positions match TRBD1. V shed 5 bases and J 4 bases; nucleotides not matched to a gene: 10. Germline CDR1 reads MNHNS; CDR2 reads SASEGT. This CDR3 has 17 amino acids. CDR3 amino acids: CASSQRSRTGGTGELFF. CDR3 DNA sequence: TGTGCCAGCAGTCAACGGTCACGGACAGGGGGCACCGGGGAGCTGTTTTTT.

This clonotype was seen ten or more times. One end of the junction varies from germline; a read error may be responsible. This chain joins TRBV5-1 and TRBJ2-1; D gene unclear. Per germline, CDR1 SGHRS and CDR2 YFSETQ. The CDR3 is made up of 14 amino acids. CDR3 residues: CASSLGQDYNEQFF. In nucleotides, the CDR3 is TGTGCCAGCAGCTTAGGGCAGGATTACAATGAGCAGTTCTTC.

This clonotype was counted between two and nine times. The chain is built from TRBV2 and TRBJ2-1; TRBD2 agrees at 9 bases. CDR1 is SNHLY, CDR2 FYNNEI, per germline. The V segment lost 8 bases and the J segment 7 bases; nucleotides outside the gene matches: 9. This CDR3 has 14 amino acids. The CDR3 DNA follows: TGTGCCAGCGGTGGTGATAGCGGGAGTAATGAGCAGTTCTTC. This gives the protein CASGGDSGSNEQFF.

About this clonotype itself: The CDR3 end shows no conserved phenylalanine or tryptophan, and so a read error is likely. The chain employs TRBV10-3 and TRBJ2-3; tentative D call: TRBD2 (6 bases). This CDR3 comprises 14 residues. Trimming stripped 4 bases from V and 2 bases from J, with 10 bases between. CDR1 ENHRY and CDR2 SYGVKD come from the germline V gene. The CDR3 loop is CAISGPGLTDTQYS. The CDR3 DNA follows: TGTGCCATCAGTGGCCCGGGACTCACAGATACGCAGTATTCT.

This clonotype has a count of ten or more. This rearrangement joins TRBV30 to TRBJ2-3; 12 bases agree with TRBD2. Germline V gives CDR1 GTSNPN, CDR2 SVGIG (reference sequence). V was pared by 0 bases and J by 0 bases, with 4 bases of the junction left unmatched. The CDR3 runs to 17 residues. In nucleotides, the CDR3 is TGTGCCTGGAGTGTAACCGGACTAGCGGGAAGCACAGATACGCAGTATTTT. Translated: CAWSVTGLAGSTDTQYF.